This T cell receptor (beta chain) derives from a study of control samples from healthy donors and cancer patients. J gave up 5 bases and V 5 bases, and 2 bases lay outside the gene matches. The CDR3 has 13 residues. CDR1 and CDR2 (germline): KGHDR, SFDVKD. Some clones are missing from TCRdb's copy, which holds only in-frame ones; the method was immunoSEQ multiplex PCR. The profile shows 150,000 to 200,000 clones, about 91% of them singletons. This clonotype was obtained from a woman aged 40 to 50 in good health. The V gene is TRBV24-1, the J gene TRBJ1-2; 9 nucleotides align to TRBD1. Sample: blood. The CDR3 sequence is CATSAGQGYGYTF. The DNA for the CDR3 is TGTGCCACCAGTGCCGGACAGGGGTATGGCTACACCTTC.